One sample yielded the 17 T cell receptor beta chains listed below, sequenced in a study of blood T cells in healthy people across ages. Using a J-beta primer mix together with a sample-barcoded 5' primer, a second PCR was run for roughly 6 to 12 cycles. TCRdb fed the 5' RACE reads into MiXCR, producing one record per CDR3 protein. The sample includes roughly 1,300,000 distinct CDR3 sequences, approximately 59% of them seen just once. Input material: blood. All receptors come from a man aged 18 to 30 in good health.

V usage is TRBV7-2 and J usage is TRBJ2-5; 9 nucleotides align to TRBD1. The CDR3 extends over 14 amino acids. The J segment lost 11 bases and the V segment lost 0 bases, leaving 7 bases of the junction unmatched. Germline CDR1 and CDR2: SGHTA and FQGNSA. The CDR3 DNA is TGTGCCAGCAGCTTAGCCGTACAGGGGGCTCGGCAGTACTTC. Translation: CASSLAVQGARQYF.

The chain joins TRBV7-8 to TRBJ2-6; TRBD1 matches at 7 bases. CDR3 size: 18 residues. The germline CDR1 and CDR2 sequences are SGHVS and FQNEAQ. The V and J ends lost 5 bases and 0 bases, in that order; junction bases with no gene match: 10. CDR3 nucleotide sequence: TGTGCCAGCAGCACGCTCCGGGACAGCCTCTCTGGGGCCAACGTCCTGACTTTC. Residues: CASSTLRDSLSGANVLTF.

The genes are TRBV18 and TRBJ1-2, with 10 bases identical to TRBD1. V lost 5 bases and J lost 6; bases outside the gene matches: 6. The CDR3 is 14 residues long. Looked up from germline, CDR1 is KGHSH and CDR2 is LQKENI. This CDR3 reads CASSKSGTGDGYTF. For the CDR3, the DNA is TGTGCCAGCTCAAAATCCGGGACAGGGGATGGCTACACCTTC.

The V and J genes are TRBV5-1 and TRBJ2-5, with D uncertain. This CDR3 is 15 amino acids long. V lost 2 bases, J lost 4 bases, and 15 bases lay in between. Germline assignment: CDR1 SGHRS and CDR2 YFSETQ. The CDR3 sequence: CASSFRTRLGETQYF. In nucleotides, the CDR3 is TGCGCCAGCAGCTTTAGAACCCGACTTGGAGAGACCCAGTACTTC.

The V gene is TRBV12-5, the J gene TRBJ2-7; D call uncertain. The V gene lost 5 bases and the J gene lost 7 bases, with 18 bases spanning the gap. Germline CDR1 reads LGHNT; CDR2 reads FRNRAP. The CDR3 consists of 14 residues. CDR3 nucleotide sequence: TGTGCTAGTGGTACCGATCTATTTAACAATGAGCAGTACTTC. This gives the protein CASGTDLFNNEQYF.

Here the CDR3 reads CASRGPNYNEQFF. The CDR3 bases are TGTGCCAGCCGGGGGCCCAACTACAATGAGCAGTTCTTC. The chain is built from TRBV7-2 and TRBJ2-1; D is perhaps TRBD1 or TRBD2 (6 bases each). The CDR3 has 13 amino acids. Trimming removed 8 bases from V and 3 bases from J, with 11 bases in between. Germline V gives CDR1 SGHTA, CDR2 FQGNSA.

This chain connects TRBV12-3 or TRBV12-4 to TRBJ2-3; 11 bases are a match to TRBD1. The CDR3 has 14 amino acids. The V and J ends lost 6 bases and 5 bases, in that order; junction bases with no gene match: 4. The CDR3 sequence: CASRGQGGGDTQYF. CDR3 nucleotide sequence: TGTGCCAGCAGGGGACAGGGGGGAGGAGATACGCAGTATTTT.

The CDR3 is CASSPVAGGNSYEQYF. Written as DNA, the CDR3 is TGTGCCAGCTCACCGGTAGCGGGGGGGAACTCCTACGAGCAGTACTTC. V is TRBV18 and J is TRBJ2-7; the match to TRBD2 covers 11 bases. The CDR3 extends over 16 amino acids. The V gene end was trimmed by 3 bases and the J gene end by 0 bases; junction bases not matched to a gene: 4. Germline values: CDR1 KGHSH, CDR2 LQKENI.

The chain is built from TRBV15 and TRBJ2-2; D perhaps matches TRBD1 (6 bases). V lost 3 bases, J lost 0 bases, and 11 bases lay in between. The CDR3 is made up of 16 amino acids. Germline V gene sequence: CDR1 LNHNV, CDR2 YYDKDF (reference sequence). DNA for the CDR3: TGTGCCACCAGCAGCCACAGGGCCACGAACACCGGGGAGCTGTTTTTT. It translates to CATSSHRATNTGELFF.

The rearrangement links TRBV4-2 to TRBJ2-7; TRBD2 matches 7 bases. The V gene's germline CDR1 is LGHNA and CDR2 YNFKEQ. V was pared by 0 bases and J by 1 base, with 3 bases of the junction left unmatched. This CDR3 has 15 residues. CDR3 nucleotides: TGTGCCAGCAGCCAAGAAGTGGGAGGGTCCTACGAGCAGTACTTC. Translated: CASSQEVGGSYEQYF.

The chain carries TRBV27 and TRBJ1-1; D unclear. The length of the CDR3 is 15 residues. Trimming shortened V by 6 bases and J by 1 base, and 15 bases separated the two germline ends. Per germline, CDR1 MNHEY and CDR2 SMNVEV (reference sequence). CDR3 coding DNA: TGTGCCAGCAGGCTACGGCGGGGAACGAACACTGAAGCTTTCTTT. It specifies CASRLRRGTNTEAFF.

This clonotype was observed a few times. The rearrangement joins TRBV7-9 to TRBJ1-4, with 8 bases lining up with TRBD1. J lost 8 bases, V lost 5 bases, and 7 bases had no gene match. Germline V gene sequence: CDR1 SEHNR, CDR2 FQNEAQ (reference sequence). CDR3 length: 14 amino acids. DNA for the CDR3: TGTGCCAGCAGCGACGCAGGGGGCGGCGAAAAACTGTTTTTT. Residues: CASSDAGGGEKLFF.

The chain employs TRBV29-1 and TRBJ2-5; D perhaps matches TRBD2 (5 bases). V shed 1 base and J shed 11 bases, with 17 bases lying between them. From germline, CDR1 is SQVTM and CDR2 ANQGSEA. The CDR3 spans 13 residues. The CDR3 DNA sequence: TGCAGCGTTGAAGGCCAGGAGGTACGAGAGCAGTACTTC. Its translation: CSVEGQEVREQYF.

V and J are TRBV29-1 and TRBJ1-4, with 7 positions matching TRBD1. J gave up 4 bases and V 7 bases, and 6 bases lay outside the gene matches. From germline, CDR1 is SQVTM and CDR2 ANQGSEA. This CDR3 contains 13 residues. The CDR3 DNA follows: TGCAGCGCGACAGGGTTAGGTAATGAAAAACTGTTTTTT. Translated, it gives CSATGLGNEKLFF. The full variable domain, in which reference TRBV29-1 and TRBJ1-4 provide the parts outside the CDR3, is SAVISQKPSRDICQRGTSLTIQCQVDSQVTMMFWYRQQPGQSLTLIATANQGSEATYESGFVIDKFPISRPNLTFSTLTVSNMSPEDSSIYLCSATGLGNEKLFFGSGTQLSVL.

The chain couples TRBV7-6 to TRBJ2-2; D might be TRBD2 (7 bases). The CDR3 has 15 residues. Trimming shortened V by 5 bases and J by 9 bases, and 19 bases separated the two germline ends. Germline CDR1 is SGHVS and CDR2 is FNYEAQ. CDR3 DNA: TGTGCCAGCAGCCCAGACGGGGGGCACTCCAGGGAGCTGTTTTTT. It codes for CASSPDGGHSRELFF.

The V and J genes are TRBV11-2 and TRBJ2-3, with 12 bases aligning to TRBD2. The germline V gene encodes CDR1 SGHAT and CDR2 FQNNGV. This CDR3 is built from 16 residues. V gave up 3 bases and J gave up 5 bases; unmatched junction bases: 6. CDR3 DNA sequence: TGTGCCAGCAGCTTCATGCTAGCGGGGGGGATAGATACGCAGTATTTT. It specifies CASSFMLAGGIDTQYF.

In this sample, this clonotype turned up a few times. V and J are TRBV6-2 or TRBV6-3 and TRBJ2-3, with 9 bases lining up with TRBD2. The CDR3 is 13 residues long. V lost 6 bases and J lost 10; bases outside the gene matches: 8. Germline CDR1 is MNHEY and CDR2 is SVGEGT. DNA of the CDR3: TGTGCCAGCAGGCGCCCTAGCGGGGAATCGCAGTATTTT. It translates to CASRRPSGESQYF.